The rows below give T cell receptor beta chains drawn from one sample of a study of tumor and adjacent non-tumor tissue in lung cancer. In TCRdb, the multiplex PCR reads were re-called with MiXCR into one record per CDR3 protein. Among about 78,000 distinct CDR3 sequences, around 86% were seen once, and the ten largest hold more than 10%. The material sequenced was lung tumor tissue. The receptors come from a woman aged 50 to 60 with non-small cell lung cancer. Both conserved end residues are part of each CDR3. Fields, in order: V gene, J gene, CDR3 protein.

v_gene: TRBV10-2; j_gene: TRBJ2-7; CDR3aa: CASSGSYEQYF
v_gene: TRBV11-1; j_gene: TRBJ2-7; CDR3aa: CASSHRDRSYEQYF
v_gene: TRBV4-3; j_gene: TRBJ2-1; CDR3aa: CASSQVVLGGKQFF
v_gene: TRBV12-3/TRBV12-4; j_gene: TRBJ2-3; CDR3aa: CTSSLETLNTDTQYF
v_gene: TRBV7-9; j_gene: TRBJ2-1; CDR3aa: CASSEGLAGFVYNEQFF
v_gene: TRBV4-1; j_gene: TRBJ1-3; CDR3aa: CASSPGVENTIYF
v_gene: TRBV11-2; j_gene: TRBJ2-1; CDR3aa: CASSLMILAGDNEQFF
v_gene: TRBV12-3/TRBV12-4; j_gene: TRBJ2-5; CDR3aa: CASDQVIDQETQYF
v_gene: TRBV24-1; j_gene: TRBJ1-1; CDR3aa: CATSANRGTEAFF
v_gene: TRBV20-1; j_gene: TRBJ1-2; CDR3aa: CSAHQIDRGHGYIF
v_gene: TRBV14; j_gene: TRBJ1-1; CDR3aa: CASSQNPWWRGSPKTEALF
v_gene: TRBV29-1; j_gene: TRBJ2-1; CDR3aa: CSVASSGLAGGGEQFF
v_gene: TRBV28; j_gene: TRBJ1-2; CDR3aa: CVISLRRDRGLYGYTF
v_gene: TRBV4-1; j_gene: TRBJ2-4; CDR3aa: CASNQLPRDSQADIQYF
v_gene: TRBV20-1; j_gene: TRBJ2-3; CDR3aa: CSTSVDSTETQYF
v_gene: TRBV29-1; j_gene: TRBJ2-1; CDR3aa: CIGAGGPNERFF
v_gene: TRBV20-1; j_gene: TRBJ2-1; CDR3aa: CGVPTGGDEQFF
v_gene: TRBV11-2; j_gene: TRBJ1-3; CDR3aa: CASSLTRTQTGNTLYF
v_gene: TRBV29-1; j_gene: TRBJ1-1; CDR3aa: CSVGEGAGTKAFF
v_gene: TRBV20-1; j_gene: TRBJ1-5; CDR3aa: CSAKTPTGNQPQHF
v_gene: TRBV4-2; j_gene: TRBJ1-4; CDR3aa: CASSQVQWAGEKPFF
v_gene: TRBV14; j_gene: TRBJ2-7; CDR3aa: CASSQDHRTKNVYEQYF
v_gene: TRBV20-1; j_gene: TRBJ2-2; CDR3aa: CSEADGELFF
v_gene: TRBV6-5; j_gene: TRBJ2-3; CDR3aa: CASSYSWGNTDTQNF
v_gene: TRBV11-2; j_gene: TRBJ2-7; CDR3aa: CVSSLLLGGYEQYF